These 17 T cell receptor beta chains share one sample of origin, sequenced in a study of Graves' ophthalmopathy and Graves' hyperthyroidism. The authors amplified TCR beta CDR3 regions from RNA transcripts. HTBI primers primed a first-round RT-PCR, and a second-round multiplex PCR followed. Each CDR3 protein is one row after TCRdb ran MiXCR on the multiplex PCR reads. The data show 200,000 to 250,000 distinct CDR3 sequences, 20% to 25% seen once. Material for sequencing was peripheral blood. Source of these receptors: a woman between 50 and 59 years old with Graves' ophthalmopathy.

This clonotype has ten or more counts. The chain carries TRBV20-1 and TRBJ2-4; TRBD1 aligns across 8 bases. Germline assignment: CDR1 DFQATT and CDR2 SNEGSKA (reference sequence). CDR3 length: 14 residues. J lost 6 bases, V lost 4 bases, and 8 bases had no gene match. The DNA for the CDR3 is TGCAGTGCTACAGACAGGGGAGTAGTAAACATTCAGTACTTC. Translating it yields CSATDRGVVNIQYF.

CDR3 sequence reads: CASSPRTFRGHVGEPQHF. The CDR3 DNA reads as TGTGCCAGCTCACCAAGGACCTTCAGGGGACACGTCGGGGAGCCCCAGCATTTT. The chain employs TRBV18 and TRBJ1-5, with a weak D call TRBD1 (6 bases). The CDR3 runs 18 residues. Per the germline V gene, CDR1 is KGHSH and CDR2 is LQKENI. Trimming removed 2 bases from V and 8 bases from J, with 25 bases in between.

In the case of this clonotype: A read error may produce the germline difference seen at one junction end. This chain uses TRBV20-1 with TRBJ1-1; weak D call: TRBD1 (5 bases). CDR3 size: 10 residues. The germline CDR1 and CDR2 sequences are DFQATT and SNEGSKA (reference sequence). The CDR3 region is CSARRGHHLF. The CDR3 coding sequence is TGCAGTGCTAGAAGAGGACACCATCTTTTT.

The J gene is TRBJ2-3, the V gene TRBV4-1; D is unclear. The germline V gene encodes CDR1 MGHRA and CDR2 YSYEKL. Trimming left V 0 bases short and J 5 bases short, with 6 bases between. The CDR3 sequence is 13 residues long. The CDR3, as DNA: TGCGCCAGCAGCCAAGAGCCCGGAGATACGCAGTATTTT. It specifies CASSQEPGDTQYF.

This clonotype was detected ten times or more. The chain joins TRBV29-1 to TRBJ2-5; 9 bases are a match to TRBD1. The CDR3 has 14 residues. The germline gives CDR1 SQVTM, CDR2 ANQGSEA. V trimming: 4 bases; J trimming: 5 bases; junction bases outside the gene matches: 8. The CDR3 is CSVATGGARETQYF. The CDR3 region has the DNA TGCAGCGTTGCCACAGGGGGCGCGCGGGAGACCCAGTACTTC.

In its sample, this clonotype was seen many times. The V gene is TRBV29-1, the J gene TRBJ1-1; a weak D match, TRBD1 (5 bases). The V end lost 8 bases, the J end lost 2 bases, and 15 bases lay between the germline ends. This CDR3 region has 13 residues. CDR1 is SQVTM, CDR2 ANQGSEA, per germline. The CDR3 sequence is CSSQKGTNTEAFF. CDR3 DNA sequence: TGCAGCTCTCAAAAAGGGACCAACACTGAAGCTTTCTTT.

This clonotype has ten or more counts. The rearrangement uses TRBV12-3 or TRBV12-4 and TRBJ1-5; D is undetermined. The V end was cut by 3 bases, the J end by 2 bases, with 5 bases between. The CDR3 is made up of 13 amino acids. The CDR3 loop reads CASSFSRNQPQHF. The CDR3, as DNA: TGTGCCAGCAGTTTCTCCCGCAATCAGCCCCAGCATTTT.

The chain uses TRBV7-2 and TRBJ1-1; 9 nucleotides agree with TRBD1. The CDR3 runs to 14 residues. V gave up 1 base and J gave up 10 bases; unmatched junction bases: 7. From germline, CDR1 is SGHTA and CDR2 FQGNSA. The CDR3 region has the DNA TGTGCCAGCAGCTTAGACGGGACAGGGTTTGCAGCTTTCTTT. Translating gives CASSLDGTGFAAFF. Drawing the rest from reference TRBV7-2 and TRBJ1-1, the complete variable domain is GAGVSQSPSNKVTEKGKDVELRCDPISGHTALYWYRQSLGQGLEFLIYFQGNSAPDKSGLPSDRFSAERTGGSVSTLTIQRTQQEDSAVYLCASSLDGTGFAAFFGQGTRLTVV.

This clonotype was seen a few times. The rearrangement links TRBV6-2 or TRBV6-3 to TRBJ1-2; 7 bases fit TRBD1. V lost 7 bases to trimming and J lost 9 bases; unmatched junction nucleotides: 11. The CDR3 length is 13 residues. Germline CDR1 MNHEY, CDR2 SVGEGT. Written as DNA, the CDR3 is TGTGCCAGCAATCCCTCGACAGGGAGTCGCTACACCTTC. Translated: CASNPSTGSRYTF.

This clonotype was counted at least ten times. The chain recombines TRBV20-1 with TRBJ1-2; D not resolved. CDR1 and CDR2 from the germline V gene are DFQATT and SNEGSKA (reference sequence). With 0 bases removed from V and 0 bases from J, the gap between germline ends came to 8 bases. CDR3 length: 14 residues. CDR3 DNA sequence: TGCAGTGCTAGAGACTTGCCTCCTAACTATGGCTACACCTTC. Its translation: CSARDLPPNYGYTF.

Concerning this clonotype: The junction shows a germline mismatch at one end, possibly a read error. The rearrangement uses TRBV3-1 and TRBJ2-7; D unresolved. The CDR3 covers 14 residues. Germline CDR1 reads LGHDT; CDR2 reads YNNKEL (reference sequence). The CDR3 coding sequence is TGTGCCAGCAGCCAAGGAACAGCACCCTACGGGCAGTACTTC. Translation: CASSQGTAPYGQYF.

This clonotype was counted many times. CDR3 region: CSASQSGSMGPQHF. The CDR3 coding sequence is TGCAGTGCTAGTCAGTCAGGGTCAATGGGACCCCAGCATTTT. The V and J genes are TRBV20-1 and TRBJ1-5, with a weak D call TRBD1 (5 bases). Germline values: CDR1 DFQATT, CDR2 SNEGSKA (reference sequence). V was clipped by 3 bases and J by 10 bases, with 19 bases between them. CDR3 size: 14 residues.

This clonotype was observed a handful of times. The J gene is TRBJ2-4, the V gene TRBV4-2, with D perhaps matching TRBD1 or TRBD2 (5 bases each). Germline-derived CDR1 and CDR2 are LGHNA and YNFKEQ. V gave up 2 bases and J gave up 0 bases, with 17 bases separating them. CDR3 length: 18 amino acids. CDR3 amino acids: CASSQFLYRDEAKNIQYF. The CDR3 DNA sequence: TGTGCCAGCAGCCAATTTCTCTACCGGGACGAAGCCAAAAACATTCAGTACTTC.

This clonotype was observed at least ten times. The chain carries TRBV7-3 and TRBJ2-7; no firm D call. Looked up from germline, CDR1 is SGHTA and CDR2 is FQGTGA. V lost 2 bases, J lost 3 bases, and 8 bases lay in between. The CDR3 runs to 13 residues. The chain's CDR3 is CASSLGPIYEQYF. The DNA for the CDR3 is TGTGCCAGCAGCTTAGGACCGATCTACGAGCAGTACTTC.

This clonotype was seen repeatedly, ten times or more. This rearrangement joins TRBV10-2 to TRBJ2-7; 9 positions match TRBD2. The CDR3 is 15 amino acids. Looked up from germline, CDR1 is WSHSY and CDR2 is SAAADI. V was clipped by 5 bases and J by 4 bases; unmatched bases: 9. The chain's CDR3 is CASSFRREGSYEQYF. As DNA, the CDR3 is TGCGCCAGCAGTTTTAGGCGGGAGGGCAGTTACGAGCAGTACTTC.

This clonotype was seen more than once but under ten times. The genes are TRBV7-9 and TRBJ2-7; D is undetermined. V lost 1 base, J lost 7 bases, and 5 bases lay in between. Germline V lookup: CDR1 SEHNR, CDR2 FQNEAQ (reference sequence). This CDR3 contains 11 residues. The CDR3 here is CASSLESEQYF. The CDR3, as DNA: TGTGCCAGCAGCTTAGAATCGGAGCAGTACTTC.

This clonotype was recorded many times. This chain joins TRBV29-1 and TRBJ1-1; the match to TRBD1 covers 7 bases. J was trimmed by 0 bases and V by 4 bases; bases with no gene match: 2. This CDR3 has 13 residues. CDR1 is SQVTM, CDR2 ANQGSEA, per germline. The CDR3: CSVVGTVNTEAFF. The CDR3 DNA reads as TGCAGCGTTGTTGGGACAGTGAACACTGAAGCTTTCTTT.